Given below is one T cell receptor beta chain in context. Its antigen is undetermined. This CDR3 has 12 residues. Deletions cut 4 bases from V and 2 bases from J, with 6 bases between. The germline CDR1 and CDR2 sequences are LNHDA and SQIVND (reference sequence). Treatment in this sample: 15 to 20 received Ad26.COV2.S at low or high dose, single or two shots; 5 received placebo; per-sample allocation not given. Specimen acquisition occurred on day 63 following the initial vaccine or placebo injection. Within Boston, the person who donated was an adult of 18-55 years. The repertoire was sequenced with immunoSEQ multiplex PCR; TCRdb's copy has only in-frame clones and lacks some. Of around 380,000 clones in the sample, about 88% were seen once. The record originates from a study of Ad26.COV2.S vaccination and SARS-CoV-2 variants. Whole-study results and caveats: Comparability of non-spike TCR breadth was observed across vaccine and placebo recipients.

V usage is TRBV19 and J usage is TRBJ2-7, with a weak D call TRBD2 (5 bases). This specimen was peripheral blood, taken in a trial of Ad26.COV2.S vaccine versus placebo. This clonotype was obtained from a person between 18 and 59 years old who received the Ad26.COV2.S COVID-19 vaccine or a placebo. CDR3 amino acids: CASSTGTYEQYF. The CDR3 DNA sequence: TGTGCCAGTAGTACGGGGACCTACGAGCAGTACTTC.